This T cell receptor (beta chain) was sequenced in a study of radiation and T cells in renal cell carcinoma. At the level of the study: Nephrectomy followed 15 Gy stereotactic body radiation by 4 weeks. Findings of the study overall: Without pretreatment biopsies, baseline tumor clonotype presence was undetermined.

Time point indicated: blood 2 weeks post-SBRT. Treatment here: 15 Gy SBRT to primary tumor, nephrectomy 4 weeks later. Serial blood draws occurred at baseline and 2 and 4 weeks post-SBRT. Sequenced by immunoSEQ multiplex PCR; TCRdb stores in-frame clones only, minus some. This table has about 130,000 clones, more than 75% appearing once. With respect to this clone: Its specificity is not known.

Trimming pared 5 bases from V and 1 base from J, leaving 15 bases between. The CDR3 runs to 15 residues. From germline, CDR1 is SGDLS and CDR2 YYNGEE. This specimen was blood, taken from a patient whose treatment included radiotherapy and nephrectomy. V usage is TRBV9 and J usage is TRBJ2-5, with D possibly called TRBD1 or TRBD2 (5 bases each). The receptor was derived from a woman aged 70-85 years with renal cell carcinoma. The CDR3 DNA is TGTGCCAGCAGTTACCTTGGGGGAACCCAAGAGACCCAGTACTTC. The encoded protein is CASSYLGGTQETQYF. The whole variable domain, filled in from reference TRBV9 and TRBJ2-5, reads DSGVTQTPKHLITATGQRVTLRCSPRSGDLSVYWYQQSLDQGLQFLIQYYNGEERAKGNILERFSAQQFPDLHSELNLSSLELGDSALYFCASSYLGGTQETQYFGPGTRLLVL.